This T cell receptor beta chain was captured in a study of T cell repertoires in cytomegalovirus infection. Study-level background: Recently described HLA-C-restricted plus well-studied HLA-B-restricted CMV epitopes were used. Signatures in public TCR beta sequences pointed to both CMV infection and matching HLA type. Study findings and constraints: Summed public TCR beta family frequency identified CMV carriers bearing the relevant HLA.

TCRdb itself ran the reads through MiXCR, one entry per CDR3 protein. In the table there are 300,000 or so distinct CDR3 sequences, about 25% of which are singletons. This CDR3 region has 17 residues. Germline loops: CDR1 LNHDA, CDR2 SQIVND (reference sequence). Germline trimming cut 1 base from V and 4 bases from J; bases unmatched to any gene: 8. Comment on this clonotype: Its antigen is not identified.

The V call is TRBV19, the J call TRBJ1-5; 9 nucleotides match TRBD1. This clonotype originated in a human donor in good health (CMV status not recorded). Some clones in this sample may be carry-over from other donors' samples. Sequences were derived from cultured PBMCs, sampled from culture after CMV antigen stimulation. This CDR3 is CASSIVVMGTGNQPQHF. The DNA for the CDR3 is TGTGCCAGTAGTATAGTGGTCATGGGGACAGGGAATCAGCCCCAGCATTTT. The variable domain in full, completed from reference TRBV19 and TRBJ1-5, reads DGGITQSPKYLFRKEGQNVTLSCEQNLNHDAMYWYRQDPGQGLRLIYYSQIVNDFQKGDIAEGYSVSREKKESFPLTVTSAQKNPTAFYLCASSIVVMGTGNQPQHFGDGTRLSIL.